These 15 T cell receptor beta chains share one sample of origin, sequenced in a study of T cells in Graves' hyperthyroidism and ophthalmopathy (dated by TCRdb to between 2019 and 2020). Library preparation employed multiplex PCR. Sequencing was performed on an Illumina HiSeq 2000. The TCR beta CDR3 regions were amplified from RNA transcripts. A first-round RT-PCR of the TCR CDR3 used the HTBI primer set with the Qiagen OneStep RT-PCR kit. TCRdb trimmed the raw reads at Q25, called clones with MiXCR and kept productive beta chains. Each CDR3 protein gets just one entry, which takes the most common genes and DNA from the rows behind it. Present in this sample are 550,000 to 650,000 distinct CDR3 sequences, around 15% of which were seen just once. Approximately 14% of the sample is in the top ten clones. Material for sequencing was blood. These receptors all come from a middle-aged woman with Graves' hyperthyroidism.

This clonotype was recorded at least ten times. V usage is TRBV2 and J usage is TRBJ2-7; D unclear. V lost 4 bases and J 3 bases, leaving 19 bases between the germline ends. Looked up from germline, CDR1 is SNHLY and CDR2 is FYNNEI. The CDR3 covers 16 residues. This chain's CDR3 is CASSAAEAGLLYEQYF. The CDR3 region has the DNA TGTGCCAGCAGTGCAGCCGAGGCAGGCCTCCTCTACGAGCAGTACTTC. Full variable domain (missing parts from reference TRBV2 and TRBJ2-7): EPEVTQTPSHQVTQMGQEVILRCVPISNHLYFYWYRQILGQKVEFLVSFYNNEISEKSEIFDDQFSVERPDGSNFTLKIRSTKLEDSAMYFCASSAAEAGLLYEQYFGPGTRLTVT.

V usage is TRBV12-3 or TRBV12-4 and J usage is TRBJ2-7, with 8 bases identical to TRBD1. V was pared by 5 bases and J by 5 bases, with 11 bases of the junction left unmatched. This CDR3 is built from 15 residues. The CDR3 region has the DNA TGTGCCAGCAGTCCAGGGGGCCGGGCTGGGAACGAGCAGTACTTC. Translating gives CASSPGGRAGNEQYF.

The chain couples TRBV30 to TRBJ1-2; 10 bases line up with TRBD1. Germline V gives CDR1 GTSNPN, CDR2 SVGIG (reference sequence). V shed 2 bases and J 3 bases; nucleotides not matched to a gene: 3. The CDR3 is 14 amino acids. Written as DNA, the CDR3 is TGTGCCTGGAGTCCCGGGACAGGGGACTATGGCTACACCTTC. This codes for CAWSPGTGDYGYTF.

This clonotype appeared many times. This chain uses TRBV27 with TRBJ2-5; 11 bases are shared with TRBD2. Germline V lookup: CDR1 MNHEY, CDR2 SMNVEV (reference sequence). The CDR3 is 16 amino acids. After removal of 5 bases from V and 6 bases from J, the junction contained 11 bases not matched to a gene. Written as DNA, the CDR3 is TGTGCCAGCAGTACACTACTAGCGGGAGCTACGAAGACCCAGTACTTC. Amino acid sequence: CASSTLLAGATKTQYF.

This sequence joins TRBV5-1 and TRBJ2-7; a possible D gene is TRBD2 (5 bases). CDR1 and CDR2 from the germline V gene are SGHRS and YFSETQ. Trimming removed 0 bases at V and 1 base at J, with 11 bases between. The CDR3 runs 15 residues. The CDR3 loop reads CASSLASRLSYEQYF. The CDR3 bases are TGCGCCAGCAGCTTGGCTAGCCGTTTATCCTACGAGCAGTACTTC.

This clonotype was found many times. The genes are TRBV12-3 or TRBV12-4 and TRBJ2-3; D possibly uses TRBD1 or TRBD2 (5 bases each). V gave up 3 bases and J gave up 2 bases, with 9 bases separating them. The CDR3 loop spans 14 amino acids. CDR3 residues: CASSLGVPTDTQYF. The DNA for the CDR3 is TGTGCCAGCAGTTTGGGGGTTCCCACAGATACGCAGTATTTT.

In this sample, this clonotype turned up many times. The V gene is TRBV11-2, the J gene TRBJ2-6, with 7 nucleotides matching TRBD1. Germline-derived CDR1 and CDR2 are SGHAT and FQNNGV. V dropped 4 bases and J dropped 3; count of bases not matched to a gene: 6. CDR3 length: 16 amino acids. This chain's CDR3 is CASSSGRGRGANVLTF. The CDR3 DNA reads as TGTGCCAGCAGCTCCGGAAGGGGGCGTGGGGCCAACGTCCTGACTTTC.

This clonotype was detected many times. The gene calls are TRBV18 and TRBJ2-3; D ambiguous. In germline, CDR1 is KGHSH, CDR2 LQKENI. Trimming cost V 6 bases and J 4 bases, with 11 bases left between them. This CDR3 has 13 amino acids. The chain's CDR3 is CASSPRHPDTQYF. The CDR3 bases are TGTGCCAGCTCCCCCCGGCACCCAGATACGCAGTATTTT.

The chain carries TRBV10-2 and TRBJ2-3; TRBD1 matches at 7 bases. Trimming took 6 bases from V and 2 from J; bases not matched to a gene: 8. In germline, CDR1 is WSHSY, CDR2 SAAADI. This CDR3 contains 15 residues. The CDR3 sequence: CASRTGTEFTDTQYF. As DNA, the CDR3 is TGCGCCAGCAGAACCGGGACAGAATTCACAGATACGCAGTATTTT.

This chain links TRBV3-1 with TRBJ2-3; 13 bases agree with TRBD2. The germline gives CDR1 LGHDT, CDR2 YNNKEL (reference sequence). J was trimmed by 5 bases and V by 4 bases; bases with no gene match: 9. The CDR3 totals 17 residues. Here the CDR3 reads CASSLLGLAGAVDTQYF. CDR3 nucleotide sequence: TGTGCCAGCAGCCTCCTCGGACTAGCGGGAGCGGTAGATACGCAGTATTTT.

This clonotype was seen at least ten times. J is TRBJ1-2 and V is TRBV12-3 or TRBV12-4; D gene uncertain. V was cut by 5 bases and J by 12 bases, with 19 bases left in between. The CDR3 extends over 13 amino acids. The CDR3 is CASSEGVPGGDTF. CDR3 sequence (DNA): TGTGCCAGCAGTGAGGGCGTCCCGGGAGGAGACACCTTC.

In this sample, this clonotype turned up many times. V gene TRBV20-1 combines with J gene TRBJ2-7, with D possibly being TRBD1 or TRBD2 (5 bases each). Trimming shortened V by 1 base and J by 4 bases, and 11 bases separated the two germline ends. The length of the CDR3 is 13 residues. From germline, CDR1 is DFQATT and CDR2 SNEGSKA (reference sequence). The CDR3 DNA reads TGCAGTGCTAGAGCCGGGACGGCATACGAGCAGTACTTC. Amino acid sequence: CSARAGTAYEQYF.

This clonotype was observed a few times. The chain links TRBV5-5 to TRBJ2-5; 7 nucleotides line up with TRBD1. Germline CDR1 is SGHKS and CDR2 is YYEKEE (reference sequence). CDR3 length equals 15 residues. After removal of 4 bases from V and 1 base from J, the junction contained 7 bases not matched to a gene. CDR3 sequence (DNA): TGTGCCAGCAGCAACTCAGGGGGTCCCCAAGAGACCCAGTACTTC. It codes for CASSNSGGPQETQYF. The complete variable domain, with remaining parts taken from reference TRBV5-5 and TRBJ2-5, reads DAGVTQSPTHLIKTRGQQVTLRCSPISGHKSVSWYQQVLGQGPQFIFQYYEKEERGRGNFPDRFSARQFPNYSSELNVNALLLGDSALYLCASSNSGGPQETQYFGPGTRLLVL.

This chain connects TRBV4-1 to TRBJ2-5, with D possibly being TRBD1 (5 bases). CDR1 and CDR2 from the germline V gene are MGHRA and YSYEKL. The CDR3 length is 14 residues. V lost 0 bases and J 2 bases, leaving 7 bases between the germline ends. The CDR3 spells CASSQENRQETQYF. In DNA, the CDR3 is TGCGCCAGCAGCCAAGAAAACAGGCAAGAGACCCAGTACTTC.

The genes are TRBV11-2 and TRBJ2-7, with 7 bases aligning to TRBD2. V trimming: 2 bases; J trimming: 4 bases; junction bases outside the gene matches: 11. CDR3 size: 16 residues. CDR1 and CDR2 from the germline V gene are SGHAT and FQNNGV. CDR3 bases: TGTGCCAGCAGCTTACGATTTTCCGAAGCGGGGTACGAGCAGTACTTC. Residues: CASSLRFSEAGYEQYF.